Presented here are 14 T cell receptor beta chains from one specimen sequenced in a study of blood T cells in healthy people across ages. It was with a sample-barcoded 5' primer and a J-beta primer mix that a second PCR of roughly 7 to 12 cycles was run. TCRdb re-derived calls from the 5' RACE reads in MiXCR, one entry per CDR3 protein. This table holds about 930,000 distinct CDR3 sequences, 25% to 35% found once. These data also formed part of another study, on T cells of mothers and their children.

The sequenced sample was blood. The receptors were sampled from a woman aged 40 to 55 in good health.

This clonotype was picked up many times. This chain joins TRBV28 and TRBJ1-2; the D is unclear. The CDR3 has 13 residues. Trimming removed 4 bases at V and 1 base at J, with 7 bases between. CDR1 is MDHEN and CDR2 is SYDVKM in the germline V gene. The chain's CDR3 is CASSSGINYGYTF. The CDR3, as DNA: TGTGCCAGCAGTTCTGGCATTAACTATGGCTACACCTTC.

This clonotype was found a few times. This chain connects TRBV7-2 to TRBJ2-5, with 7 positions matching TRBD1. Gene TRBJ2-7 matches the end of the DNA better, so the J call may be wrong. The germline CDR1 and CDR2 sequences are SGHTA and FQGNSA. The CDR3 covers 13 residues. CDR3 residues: CASSLPTGTEQYF. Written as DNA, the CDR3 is TGTGCCAGCAGCTTACCGACAGGGACCGAGCAGTACTTC.

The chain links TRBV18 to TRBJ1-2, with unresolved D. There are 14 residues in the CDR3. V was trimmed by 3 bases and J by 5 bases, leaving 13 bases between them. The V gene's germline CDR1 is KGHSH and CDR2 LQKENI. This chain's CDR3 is CASSPNAVSYGYTF. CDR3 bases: TGTGCCAGCTCACCCAACGCAGTTTCGTATGGCTACACCTTC. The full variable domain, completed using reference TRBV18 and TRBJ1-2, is NAGVMQNPRHLVRRRGQEARLRCSPMKGHSHVYWYRQLPEEGLKFMVYLQKENIIDESGMPKERFSAEFPKEGPSILRIQQVVRGDSAAYFCASSPNAVSYGYTFGSGTRLTVV.

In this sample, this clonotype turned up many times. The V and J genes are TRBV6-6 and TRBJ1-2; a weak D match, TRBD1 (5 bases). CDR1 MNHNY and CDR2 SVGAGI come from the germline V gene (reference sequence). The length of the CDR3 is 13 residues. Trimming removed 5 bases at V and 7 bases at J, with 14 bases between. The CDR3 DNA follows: TGTGCCAGCAGTCTAGGGGTTGCGTTTGGCTACACCTTC. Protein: CASSLGVAFGYTF.

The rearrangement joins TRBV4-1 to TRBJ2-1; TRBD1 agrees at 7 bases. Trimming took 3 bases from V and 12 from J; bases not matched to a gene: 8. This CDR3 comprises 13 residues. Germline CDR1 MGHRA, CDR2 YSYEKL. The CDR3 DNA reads TGCGCCAGCAGCCAGTCAGTAGGGACAGCGCAGTTCTTC. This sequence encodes CASSQSVGTAQFF.

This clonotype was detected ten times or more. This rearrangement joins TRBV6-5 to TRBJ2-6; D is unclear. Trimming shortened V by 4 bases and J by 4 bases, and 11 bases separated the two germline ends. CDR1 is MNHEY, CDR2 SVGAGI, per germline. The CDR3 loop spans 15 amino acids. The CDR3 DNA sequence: TGTGCCAGCAGTTCGAAAACTCCCGGGGCCAACGTCCTGACTTTC. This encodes CASSSKTPGANVLTF.

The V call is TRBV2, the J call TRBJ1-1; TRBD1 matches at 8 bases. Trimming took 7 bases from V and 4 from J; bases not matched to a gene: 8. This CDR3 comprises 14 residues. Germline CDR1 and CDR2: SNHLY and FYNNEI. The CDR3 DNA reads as TGTGCCAGCACCCGGACAGGGTCGCTCACTGAAGCTTTCTTT. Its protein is CASTRTGSLTEAFF.

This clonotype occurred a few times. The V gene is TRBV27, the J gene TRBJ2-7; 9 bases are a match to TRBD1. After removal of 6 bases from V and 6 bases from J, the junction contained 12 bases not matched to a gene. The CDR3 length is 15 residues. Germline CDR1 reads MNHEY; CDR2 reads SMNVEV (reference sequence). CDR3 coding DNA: TGTGCCAGCAGCGTCAGTACCGGGACAGGGATCGAGCAGTACTTC. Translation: CASSVSTGTGIEQYF.

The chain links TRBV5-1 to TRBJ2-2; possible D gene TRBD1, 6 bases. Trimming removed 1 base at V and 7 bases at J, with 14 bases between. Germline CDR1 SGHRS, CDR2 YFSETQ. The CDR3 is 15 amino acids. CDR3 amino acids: CASSLITGWRGELFF. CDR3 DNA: TGCGCCAGCAGCTTGATTACAGGGTGGCGCGGGGAGCTGTTTTTT.

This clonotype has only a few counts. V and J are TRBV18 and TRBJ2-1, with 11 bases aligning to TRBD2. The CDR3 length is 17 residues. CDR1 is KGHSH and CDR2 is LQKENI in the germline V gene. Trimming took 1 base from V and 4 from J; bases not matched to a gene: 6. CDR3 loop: CASSPRPSGGYYNEQFF. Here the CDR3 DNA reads TGTGCCAGCTCACCACGCCCTAGCGGGGGGTATTACAATGAGCAGTTCTTC. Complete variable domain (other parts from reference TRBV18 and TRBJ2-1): NAGVMQNPRHLVRRRGQEARLRCSPMKGHSHVYWYRQLPEEGLKFMVYLQKENIIDESGMPKERFSAEFPKEGPSILRIQQVVRGDSAAYFCASSPRPSGGYYNEQFFGPGTRLTVL.

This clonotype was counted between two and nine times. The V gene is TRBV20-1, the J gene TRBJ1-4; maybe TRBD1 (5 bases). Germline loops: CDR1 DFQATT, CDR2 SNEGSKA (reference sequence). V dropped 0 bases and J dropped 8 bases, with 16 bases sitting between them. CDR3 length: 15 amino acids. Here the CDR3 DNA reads TGCAGTGCTAGAGATCCTGCAAAGGAGGGGGAAAAACTGTTTTTT. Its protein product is CSARDPAKEGEKLFF.

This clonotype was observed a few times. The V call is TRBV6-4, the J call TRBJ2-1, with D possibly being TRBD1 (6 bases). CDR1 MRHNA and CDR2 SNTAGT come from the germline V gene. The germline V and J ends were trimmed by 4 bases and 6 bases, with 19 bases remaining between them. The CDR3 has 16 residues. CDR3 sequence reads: CASSVSGDPRGNEQFF. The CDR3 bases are TGTGCCAGCAGTGTATCAGGGGACCCAAGAGGCAATGAGCAGTTCTTC.

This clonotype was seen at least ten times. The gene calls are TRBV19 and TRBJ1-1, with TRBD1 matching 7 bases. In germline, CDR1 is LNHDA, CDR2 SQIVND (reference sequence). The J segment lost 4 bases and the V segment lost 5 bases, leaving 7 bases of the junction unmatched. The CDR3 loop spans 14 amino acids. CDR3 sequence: CASSAGGASTEAFF. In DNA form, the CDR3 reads TGTGCCAGTAGTGCAGGGGGGGCATCCACTGAAGCTTTCTTT. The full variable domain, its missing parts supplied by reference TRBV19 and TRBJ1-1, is DGGITQSPKYLFRKEGQNVTLSCEQNLNHDAMYWYRQDPGQGLRLIYYSQIVNDFQKGDIAEGYSVSREKKESFPLTVTSAQKNPTAFYLCASSAGGASTEAFFGQGTRLTVV.

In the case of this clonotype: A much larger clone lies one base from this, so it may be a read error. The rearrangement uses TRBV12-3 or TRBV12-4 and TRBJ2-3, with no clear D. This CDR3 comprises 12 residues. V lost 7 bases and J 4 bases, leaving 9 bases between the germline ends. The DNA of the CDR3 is TGTGCCAGCAACATGGAAGCAGATACGCAGTATTTT. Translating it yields CASNMEADTQYF.